Presented here are 23 T cell receptor beta chains from one specimen sequenced in a study of T cell responses to AZD1222 COVID-19 vaccine. The assay was immunoSEQ multiplex PCR, and TCRdb's table has in-frame clones only and misses some. Seen here are approximately 150,000 clones, 93% observed once, and the top ten hold 4.5% to 5.5%. The specimen comprised peripheral blood, sampled on day 0 of AZD1222 vaccination. Receptors originate from an adult in good health.

This clone was detected once. The V call is TRBV10-1, the J call TRBJ2-5; 7 nucleotides align to TRBD2. CDR1 is WNHNN and CDR2 is SYGVQD in the germline V gene (reference sequence). The CDR3 runs to 17 residues. The J segment lost 2 bases and the V segment lost 4 bases, leaving 13 bases of the junction unmatched. CDR3 sequence: CASSVDGGCLGQETQYF. CDR3 sequence (DNA): TGCGCCAGCAGTGTTGACGGGGGGTGTTTGGGACAAGAGACCCAGTACTTC.

The V gene is TRBV9, the J gene TRBJ2-1; weak D call: TRBD1 (5 bases). Germline CDR1 SGDLS, CDR2 YYNGEE. V lost 4 bases and J lost 7, with 12 bases in between. The CDR3 extends over 13 amino acids. The CDR3 DNA reads as TGTGCCAGCAGCCTCAGACAGAAAAATGAGCAGTTCTTC. It codes for CASSLRQKNEQFF.

This clone was observed once. This chain links TRBV5-4 with TRBJ2-5; D may be TRBD2 (5 bases). Germline CDR1 reads SGHNT; CDR2 reads YYREEE (reference sequence). Trimming removed 0 bases from V and 5 bases from J, with 11 bases in between. The CDR3 runs to 14 residues. CDR3 nucleotides: TGTGCCAGCAGCTTGGGGGGATCGGGGGAGACCCAGTACTTC. Translation: CASSLGGSGETQYF. The full variable domain, completed using reference TRBV5-4 and TRBJ2-5, is ETGVTQSPTHLIKTRGQQVTLRCSSQSGHNTVSWYQQALGQGPQFIFQYYREEENGRGNFPPRFSGLQFPNYSSELNVNALELDDSALYLCASSLGGSGETQYFGPGTRLLVL.

J is TRBJ1-1 and V is TRBV25-1, with 7 bases lining up with TRBD1. The ends lost 8 bases at V and 4 bases at J; junction bases unmatched: 13. Germline assignment: CDR1 MGHDK and CDR2 SYGVNS. This CDR3 is 15 amino acids long. The CDR3 loop reads CASRVGDAGGTEAFF. Written as DNA, the CDR3 is TGTGCCAGCCGAGTGGGAGACGCAGGGGGCACTGAAGCTTTCTTT.

The V gene is TRBV6-1, the J gene TRBJ1-1, with TRBD1 matching 7 bases. This CDR3 contains 17 residues. CDR1 is MNHNS, CDR2 SASEGT, per germline. Trimming cost V 3 bases and J 0 bases; bases outside gene matches: 10. CDR3 region: CASSEEFSGGMNTEAFF. DNA of the CDR3: TGTGCCAGCAGTGAGGAGTTTTCAGGGGGAATGAACACTGAAGCTTTCTTT.

The V gene is TRBV27, the J gene TRBJ2-7; tentatively, D is TRBD2 (6 bases). Trimming removed 8 bases from V and 4 bases from J, with 21 bases in between. The CDR3 covers 15 residues. Germline V gives CDR1 MNHEY, CDR2 SMNVEV (reference sequence). The CDR3 sequence is CASGRSGRDSYEQYF. The CDR3, as DNA: TGTGCCAGCGGGAGGTCCGGCAGGGATAGTTACGAGCAGTACTTC.

The V gene is TRBV29-1, the J gene TRBJ1-1; the D gene is possibly TRBD1 (5 bases). Germline V lookup: CDR1 SQVTM, CDR2 ANQGSEA. The CDR3 is 11 residues long. The ends were cut back, 7 bases at V and 7 bases at J, with 13 bases in the middle. CDR3 protein: CSARAGGEAFF. The CDR3 region has the DNA TGCAGCGCCCGAGCTGGGGGTGAAGCTTTCTTT.

The chain is built from TRBV19 and TRBJ1-5; possible D gene TRBD1, 5 bases. Trimming left V 5 bases short and J 3 bases short, with 8 bases between. This CDR3 comprises 13 residues. CDR1 and CDR2 from the germline V gene are LNHDA and SQIVND (reference sequence). The CDR3 is CASSQGPNQPQHF. The CDR3 DNA reads TGTGCCAGTAGTCAGGGCCCCAATCAGCCCCAGCATTTT.

The chain combines TRBV6-5 with TRBJ2-7; D is uncertain. The CDR3 totals 10 residues. CDR1 and CDR2 from the germline V gene are MNHEY and SVGAGI. Trimming cost V 4 bases and J 9 bases, with 7 bases left between them. CDR3 coding DNA: TGTGCCAGCAGTTTAGGGTGGCAGTACTTC. Translated: CASSLGWQYF.

V is TRBV7-9 and J is TRBJ2-7; TRBD2 is a possible D gene (6 bases). CDR3 length: 14 residues. Germline V gives CDR1 SEHNR, CDR2 FQNEAQ (reference sequence). V was shortened by 5 bases and J by 0 bases, with 11 bases between the two germline ends. The DNA of the CDR3 is TGTGCCAGCAGCCCCATGGGGGGCTCCTACGAGCAGTACTTC. The encoded protein is CASSPMGGSYEQYF.

J is TRBJ2-7 and V is TRBV5-1; 8 bases are shared with TRBD1. CDR1 and CDR2 from the germline V gene are SGHRS and YFSETQ. The V and J ends lost 0 bases and 0 bases, in that order; junction bases with no gene match: 5. This CDR3 is 16 amino acids long. The CDR3 spells CASSLVVDRGSYEQYF. The CDR3 nucleotides read TGCGCCAGCAGCTTGGTGGTCGACAGGGGCTCCTACGAGCAGTACTTC.

The chain combines TRBV19 with TRBJ2-2; no clear D gene. V was clipped by 5 bases and J by 3 bases, with 10 bases between them. CDR1 and CDR2 (germline): LNHDA, SQIVND (reference sequence). This CDR3 region has 14 residues. The CDR3 sequence: CASSPLRYTGELFF. The CDR3 nucleotides are TGTGCCAGTAGTCCCCTTCGGTACACCGGGGAGCTGTTTTTT.

V gene TRBV30 combines with J gene TRBJ1-2; D is uncertain. This CDR3 spans 12 amino acids. Trimming took off 1 base at V and 8 bases at J, with 11 bases between the two ends. Germline lookup yields CDR1 GTSNPN and CDR2 SVGIG (reference sequence). The CDR3: CAWSESPAGYTF. In DNA, the CDR3 is TGTGCCTGGAGTGAGAGTCCTGCGGGCTACACCTTC.

CDR3 amino acids: CASSLTGQLEKLFF. The CDR3 DNA reads as TGTGCCAGTAGTCTTACGGGACAACTTGAAAAACTGTTTTTT. The chain links TRBV19 to TRBJ1-4; a possible D gene is TRBD1 (6 bases). V was trimmed by 5 bases and J by 7 bases, leaving 14 bases between them. The CDR3 extends over 14 amino acids. The germline V gene encodes CDR1 LNHDA and CDR2 SQIVND (reference sequence).

This rearrangement joins TRBV6-5 to TRBJ2-1, with a tentative D call TRBD2 (5 bases). This CDR3 spans 13 amino acids. V lost 5 bases, J lost 13 bases, and 18 bases lay in between. Germline CDR1 reads MNHEY; CDR2 reads SVGAGI. The CDR3, as DNA: TGTGCCAGCAGTCCATCCCCGGAAGGGAGACAGTTCTTC. As protein: CASSPSPEGRQFF.

The CDR3 reads CASSMRGPPSPDTQYF. CDR3 nucleotide sequence: TGTGCCAGTAGTATGAGGGGGCCACCTTCGCCAGATACGCAGTATTTT. This chain joins TRBV19 and TRBJ2-3; 7 bases match TRBD1. Germline CDR1 reads LNHDA; CDR2 reads SQIVND (reference sequence). V was pared by 3 bases and J by 4 bases, with 10 bases of the junction left unmatched. The CDR3 loop spans 16 amino acids.

The V gene is TRBV5-5, the J gene TRBJ2-2; D is possibly TRBD2 (7 bases). The germline V gene has CDR1 SGHKS and CDR2 YYEKEE (reference sequence). Trimming cost V 0 bases and J 8 bases, with 11 bases left between them. CDR3 length equals 14 residues. The CDR3 bases are TGTGCCAGCAGCTTGGGCGGGGGCGGAGGGGAGCTGTTTTTT. As protein: CASSLGGGGGELFF.

This chain links TRBV11-3 with TRBJ2-7; unclear D gene. The germline V gene has CDR1 SGHNT and CDR2 YENEEA. The CDR3 covers 12 residues. The V gene lost 1 base and the J gene lost 6 bases, with 7 bases spanning the gap. As DNA, the CDR3 is TGTGCCAGCAGCTTAGGAGAAGGCGAGCAGTACTTC. Translation gives CASSLGEGEQYF.

The chain employs TRBV11-2 and TRBJ2-7; 7 bases are a match to TRBD2. The CDR3 spans 16 residues. V was clipped by 6 bases and J by 5 bases; unmatched bases: 16. Germline CDR1 SGHAT, CDR2 FQNNGV. The CDR3 protein is CASRRISPGGGNEQYF. The CDR3 region has the DNA TGTGCCAGCAGACGAATATCTCCGGGCGGGGGAAACGAGCAGTACTTC.

This chain uses TRBV10-2 with TRBJ2-3, with 11 nucleotides matching TRBD2. CDR1 and CDR2 from the germline V gene are WSHSY and SAAADI. The CDR3 has 16 amino acids. J was trimmed by 8 bases and V by 7 bases; bases with no gene match: 14. CDR3 bases: TGCGCCAGCAACGGACCTCCGGGACTAGCGGCCAGTACGCAGTATTTT. Amino acids: CASNGPPGLAASTQYF.

J is TRBJ2-2 and V is TRBV5-1, with D possibly being TRBD2 (7 bases). This CDR3 is 15 amino acids long. Deletions cut 6 bases from V and 1 base from J, with 13 bases between. Germline values: CDR1 SGHRS, CDR2 YFSETQ. The CDR3 bases are TGCGCCAGCACAGGCGGGGGCAGGAACACCGGGGAGCTGTTTTTT. Translation gives CASTGGGRNTGELFF.

This sequence joins TRBV7-9 and TRBJ1-5; a weak D match, TRBD1 (6 bases). CDR1 and CDR2 (germline): SEHNR, FQNEAQ (reference sequence). Trimming stripped 5 bases from V and 5 bases from J, with 13 bases between. CDR3 length: 14 amino acids. In DNA form, the CDR3 reads TGTGCCAGCAGCCAGGTGGGGGCACATCAGCCCCAGCATTTT. Protein sequence: CASSQVGAHQPQHF.

The rearrangement joins TRBV5-4 to TRBJ1-1; 7 bases are shared with TRBD1. Germline V gene data show CDR1 as SGHNT and CDR2 as YYREEE (reference sequence). The CDR3 consists of 14 residues. J gave up 3 bases and V 2 bases, and 4 bases lay outside the gene matches. The CDR3 loop is CASSLNRGYTEAFF. CDR3 bases: TGTGCCAGCAGCTTAAACAGGGGTTACACTGAAGCTTTCTTT.